This T cell receptor (beta chain) was identified during a study of blood T cell repertoires in COVID-19. Study at large: COVID-19 samples, acute and convalescent, were from the United States, Italy and Spain.

Seattle's enrolled individuals joined amid active infection and were then monitored longitudinally. In the source study's methods: Amplification of reference gene primers provided the estimated nucleated cell counts. The table came from immunoSEQ multiplex PCR; TCRdb's copy has only in-frame clones and leaves some out. V and J calls and clone size are copied from that table; D and trimming were computed from the DNA. Found here are tens of thousands of clones, approximately 83% of them singletons; the top ten hold 11%. The germline V and J ends were trimmed by 0 bases and 10 bases, with 13 bases remaining between them. The CDR3 contains 15 residues. Germline CDR1 and CDR2: LGHNA and YSLEER.

The rearrangement uses TRBV4-3 and TRBJ1-6; D is unclear. Material: peripheral blood. The TCR comes from a man older than 75 with COVID-19, enrolled during active disease. CDR3 sequence: CASSQDWAGGSPLHF. CDR3 DNA sequence: TGCGCCAGCAGCCAAGATTGGGCAGGAGGATCACCCCTCCACTTT.